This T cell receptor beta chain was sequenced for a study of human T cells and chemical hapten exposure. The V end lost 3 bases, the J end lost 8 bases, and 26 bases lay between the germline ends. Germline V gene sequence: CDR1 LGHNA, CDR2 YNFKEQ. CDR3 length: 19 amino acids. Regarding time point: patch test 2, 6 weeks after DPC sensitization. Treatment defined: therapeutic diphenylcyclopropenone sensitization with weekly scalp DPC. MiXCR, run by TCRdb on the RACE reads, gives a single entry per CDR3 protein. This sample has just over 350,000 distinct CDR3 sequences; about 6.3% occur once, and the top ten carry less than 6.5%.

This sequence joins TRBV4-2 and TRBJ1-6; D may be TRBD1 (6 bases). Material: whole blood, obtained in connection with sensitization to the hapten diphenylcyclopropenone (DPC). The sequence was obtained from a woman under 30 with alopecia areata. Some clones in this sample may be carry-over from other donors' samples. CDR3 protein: CASSQEQQGVEPRDSPLHF. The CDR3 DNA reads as TGTGCCAGCAGCCAGGAACAACAGGGTGTAGAGCCTAGGGATTCACCCCTCCACTTT.